This T cell receptor (beta chain) appears in the sequencing data of a study of blood T cell repertoires in COVID-19. Study summary: Researchers got acute and convalescent COVID-19 samples from the United States, Italy and Spain. The cDNA or gDNA used as material had been derived from T cells, B-cell-depleted T cells, or PBMCs.

Study processing details: Amplifying reference gene primers gave estimates of nucleated cell counts. Here immunoSEQ multiplex PCR was the method, and the copy in TCRdb shows in-frame clones only, minus some. D and trimming were read from the DNA, whereas the V and J calls and clone size are those reported in that table. The sample holds approximately 72,000 clones, over 65% seen once. CDR3 size: 13 residues. V lost 8 bases to trimming and J lost 0 bases, with 8 bases between them. In germline, CDR1 is KGHDR, CDR2 SFDVKD. The V call is TRBV24-1, the J call TRBJ2-3, with D possibly TRBD2 on 6 matching bases. The receptor was isolated from an elderly woman with acute or convalescent COVID-19. The material sequenced was peripheral blood. Written as DNA, the CDR3 is TGTGCCACCACGGAGGGGAGCACAGATACGCAGTATTTT. This codes for CATTEGSTDTQYF.